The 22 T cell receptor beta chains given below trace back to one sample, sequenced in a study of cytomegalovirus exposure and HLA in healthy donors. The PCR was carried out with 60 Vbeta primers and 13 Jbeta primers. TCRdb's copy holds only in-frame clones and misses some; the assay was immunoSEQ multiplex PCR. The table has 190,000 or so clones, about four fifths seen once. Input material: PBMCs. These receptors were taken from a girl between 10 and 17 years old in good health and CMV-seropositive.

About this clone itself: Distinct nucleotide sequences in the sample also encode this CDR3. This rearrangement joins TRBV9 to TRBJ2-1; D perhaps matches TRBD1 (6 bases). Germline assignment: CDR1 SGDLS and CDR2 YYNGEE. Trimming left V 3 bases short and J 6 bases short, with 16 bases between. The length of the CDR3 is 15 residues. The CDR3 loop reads CASSARGTGINEQFF. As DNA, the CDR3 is TGTGCCAGCAGCGCGAGGGGGACGGGGATCAATGAGCAGTTCTTC.

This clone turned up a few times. The CDR3 is CASSKRTGGTDTQYF. The DNA of the CDR3 is TGTGCCAGCAGCAAGAGGACAGGGGGCACAGATACGCAGTATTTT. The V and J genes are TRBV5-6 and TRBJ2-3; TRBD1 agrees at 9 bases. Germline V gene sequence: CDR1 SGHDT, CDR2 YYEEEE. Unmatched junction bases numbered 4, after V lost 4 bases and J lost 1 base. CDR3 size: 15 residues.

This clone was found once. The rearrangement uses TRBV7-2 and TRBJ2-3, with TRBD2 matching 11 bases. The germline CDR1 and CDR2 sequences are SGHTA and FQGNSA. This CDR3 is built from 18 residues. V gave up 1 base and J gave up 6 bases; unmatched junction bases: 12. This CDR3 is CASSLVRTSGGPRDTQYF. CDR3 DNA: TGTGCCAGCAGCTTAGTGAGAACTAGCGGGGGACCACGGGATACGCAGTATTTT. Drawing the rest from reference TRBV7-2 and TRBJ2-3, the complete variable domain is GAGVSQSPSNKVTEKGKDVELRCDPISGHTALYWYRQSLGQGLEFLIYFQGNSAPDKSGLPSDRFSAERTGGSVSTLTIQRTQQEDSAVYLCASSLVRTSGGPRDTQYFGPGTRLTVL.

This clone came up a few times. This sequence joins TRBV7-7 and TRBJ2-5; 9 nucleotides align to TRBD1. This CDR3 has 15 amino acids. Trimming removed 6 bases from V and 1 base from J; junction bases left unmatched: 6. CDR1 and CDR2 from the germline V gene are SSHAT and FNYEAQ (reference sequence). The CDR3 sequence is CASSQGQGRQETQYF. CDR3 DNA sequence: TGTGCCAGCAGTCAGGGACAGGGTCGCCAAGAGACCCAGTACTTC.

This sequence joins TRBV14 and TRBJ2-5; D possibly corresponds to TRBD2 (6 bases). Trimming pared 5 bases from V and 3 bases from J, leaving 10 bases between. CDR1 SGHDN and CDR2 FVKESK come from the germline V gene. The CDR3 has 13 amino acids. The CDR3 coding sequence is TGTGCCAGCAGCGTGGGACTCAAAGAGACCCAGTACTTC. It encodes CASSVGLKETQYF.

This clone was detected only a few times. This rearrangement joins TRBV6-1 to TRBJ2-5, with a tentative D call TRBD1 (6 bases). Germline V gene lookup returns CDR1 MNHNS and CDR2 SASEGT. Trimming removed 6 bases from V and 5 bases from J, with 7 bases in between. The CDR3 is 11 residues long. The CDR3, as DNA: TGTGCCAGCAGAGACAGGGAGACCCAGTACTTC. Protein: CASRDRETQYF.

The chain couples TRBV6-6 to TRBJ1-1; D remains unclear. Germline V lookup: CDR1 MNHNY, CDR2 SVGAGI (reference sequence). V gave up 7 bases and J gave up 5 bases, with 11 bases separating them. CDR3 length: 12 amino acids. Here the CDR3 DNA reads TGTGCCAGCACCTACCCGGGGACTGAAGCTTTCTTT. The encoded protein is CASTYPGTEAFF.

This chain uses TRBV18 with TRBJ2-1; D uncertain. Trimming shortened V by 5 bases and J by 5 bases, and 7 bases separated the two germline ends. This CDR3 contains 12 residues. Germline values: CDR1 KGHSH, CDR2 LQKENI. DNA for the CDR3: TGTGCCAGCTCATCTACAGACAATGAGCAGTTCTTC. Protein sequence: CASSSTDNEQFF.

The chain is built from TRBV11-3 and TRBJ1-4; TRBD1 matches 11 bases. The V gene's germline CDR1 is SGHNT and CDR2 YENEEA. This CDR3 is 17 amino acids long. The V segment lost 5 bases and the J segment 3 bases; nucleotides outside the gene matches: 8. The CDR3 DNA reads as TGTGCCAGCAGCCCCTTCGGACAGGGGGCGGCTAATGAAAAACTGTTTTTT. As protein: CASSPFGQGAANEKLFF.

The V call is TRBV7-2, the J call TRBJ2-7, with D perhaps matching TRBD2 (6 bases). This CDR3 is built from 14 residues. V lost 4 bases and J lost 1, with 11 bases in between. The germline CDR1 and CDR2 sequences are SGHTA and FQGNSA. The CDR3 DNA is TGTGCCAGCAGCTCCCGGACTATTTCCTACGAGCAGTACTTC. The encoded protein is CASSSRTISYEQYF.

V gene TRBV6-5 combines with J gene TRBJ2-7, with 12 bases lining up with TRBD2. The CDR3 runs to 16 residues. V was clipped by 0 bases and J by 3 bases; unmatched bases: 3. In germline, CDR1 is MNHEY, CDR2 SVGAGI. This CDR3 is CASSYSTSGGYYEQYF. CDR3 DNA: TGTGCCAGCAGTTACTCGACTAGCGGGGGTTACTACGAGCAGTACTTC.

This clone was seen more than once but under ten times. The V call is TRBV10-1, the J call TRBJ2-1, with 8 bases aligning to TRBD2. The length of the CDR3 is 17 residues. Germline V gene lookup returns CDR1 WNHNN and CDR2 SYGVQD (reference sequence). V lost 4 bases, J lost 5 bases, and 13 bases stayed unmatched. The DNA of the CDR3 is TGCGCCAGCAGTGTCCTAGCGGGTCCCGTGGGCGACAATGAGCAGTTCTTC. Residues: CASSVLAGPVGDNEQFF.

The CDR3 loop reads CASSYGEVSGNTIYF. CDR3 bases: TGTGCCAGCAGTTACGGAGAAGTCTCTGGAAACACCATATATTTT. The V call is TRBV6-5, the J call TRBJ1-3; no definite D call. The length of the CDR3 is 15 residues. The germline gives CDR1 MNHEY, CDR2 SVGAGI. With 2 bases removed from V and 0 bases from J, the gap between germline ends came to 8 bases.

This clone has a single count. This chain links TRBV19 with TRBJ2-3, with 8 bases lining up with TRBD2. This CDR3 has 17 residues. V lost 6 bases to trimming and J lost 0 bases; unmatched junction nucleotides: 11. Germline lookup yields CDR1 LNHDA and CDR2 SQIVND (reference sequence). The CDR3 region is CASSPRRLALSTDTQYF. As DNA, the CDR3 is TGTGCCAGTAGCCCCCGGCGACTAGCGCTAAGCACAGATACGCAGTATTTT. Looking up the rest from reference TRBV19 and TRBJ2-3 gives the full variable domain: DGGITQSPKYLFRKEGQNVTLSCEQNLNHDAMYWYRQDPGQGLRLIYYSQIVNDFQKGDIAEGYSVSREKKESFPLTVTSAQKNPTAFYLCASSPRRLALSTDTQYFGPGTRLTVL.

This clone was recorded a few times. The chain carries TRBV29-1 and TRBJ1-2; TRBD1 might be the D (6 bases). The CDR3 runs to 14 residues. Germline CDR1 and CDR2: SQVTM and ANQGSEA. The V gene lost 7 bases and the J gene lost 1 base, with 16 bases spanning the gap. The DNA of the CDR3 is TGCAGCGGATTAACAGGGTCCTATAACTATGGCTACACCTTC. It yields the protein CSGLTGSYNYGYTF.

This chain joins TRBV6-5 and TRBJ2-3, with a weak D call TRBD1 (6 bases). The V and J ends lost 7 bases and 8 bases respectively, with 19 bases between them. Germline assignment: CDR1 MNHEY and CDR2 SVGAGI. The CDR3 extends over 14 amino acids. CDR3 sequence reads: CASTKGRGWATQYF. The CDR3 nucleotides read TGTGCCAGCACTAAGGGCAGGGGATGGGCTACGCAGTATTTT.

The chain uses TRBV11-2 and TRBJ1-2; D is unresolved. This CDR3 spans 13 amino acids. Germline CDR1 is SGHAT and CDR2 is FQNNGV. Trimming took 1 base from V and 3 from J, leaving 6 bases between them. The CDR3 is CASSLAGDYGYTF. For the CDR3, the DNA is TGTGCCAGCAGCTTAGCGGGAGACTATGGCTACACCTTC. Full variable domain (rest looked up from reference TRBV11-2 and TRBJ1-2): EAGVAQSPRYKIIEKRQSVAFWCNPISGHATLYWYQQILGQGPKLLIQFQNNGVVDDSQLPKDRFSAERLKGVDSTLKIQPAKLEDSAVYLCASSLAGDYGYTFGSGTRLTVV.

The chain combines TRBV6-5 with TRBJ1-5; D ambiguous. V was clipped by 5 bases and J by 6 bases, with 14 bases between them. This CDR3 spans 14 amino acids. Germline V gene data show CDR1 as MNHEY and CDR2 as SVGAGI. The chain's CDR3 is CASSKTWLVQPQHF. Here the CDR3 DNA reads TGTGCCAGCAGTAAGACATGGCTCGTTCAGCCCCAGCATTTT.

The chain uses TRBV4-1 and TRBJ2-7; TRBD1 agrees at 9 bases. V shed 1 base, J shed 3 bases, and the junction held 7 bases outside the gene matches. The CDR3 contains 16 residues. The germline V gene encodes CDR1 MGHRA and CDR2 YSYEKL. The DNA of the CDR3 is TGCGCCAGCAGCCAAGTCGTGGGGACAGGGTACTACGAGCAGTACTTC. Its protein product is CASSQVVGTGYYEQYF.

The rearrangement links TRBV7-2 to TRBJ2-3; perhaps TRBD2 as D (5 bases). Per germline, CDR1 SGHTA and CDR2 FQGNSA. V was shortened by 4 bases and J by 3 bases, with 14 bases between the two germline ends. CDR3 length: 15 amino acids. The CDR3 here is CASSWRRAETDTQYF. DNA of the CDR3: TGTGCCAGCAGCTGGAGGCGGGCGGAGACAGATACGCAGTATTTT.

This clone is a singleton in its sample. CDR3 loop: CASSSGTGKDYEQYF. DNA of the CDR3: TGCGCCAGCAGCTCCGGGACAGGTAAAGACTACGAGCAGTACTTC. This rearrangement joins TRBV5-1 to TRBJ2-5, with 8 bases fitting TRBD1. The tail of the sequence fits TRBJ2-7 better, so the J call may be wrong. The CDR3 is 15 amino acids. The germline V gene has CDR1 SGHRS and CDR2 YFSETQ.

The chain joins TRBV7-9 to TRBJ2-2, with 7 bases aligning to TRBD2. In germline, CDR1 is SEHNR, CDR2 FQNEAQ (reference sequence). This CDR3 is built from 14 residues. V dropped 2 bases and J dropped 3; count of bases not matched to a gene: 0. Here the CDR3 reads CASSLRGDTGELFF. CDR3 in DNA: TGTGCCAGCAGCTTACGGGGGGACACCGGGGAGCTGTTTTTT.